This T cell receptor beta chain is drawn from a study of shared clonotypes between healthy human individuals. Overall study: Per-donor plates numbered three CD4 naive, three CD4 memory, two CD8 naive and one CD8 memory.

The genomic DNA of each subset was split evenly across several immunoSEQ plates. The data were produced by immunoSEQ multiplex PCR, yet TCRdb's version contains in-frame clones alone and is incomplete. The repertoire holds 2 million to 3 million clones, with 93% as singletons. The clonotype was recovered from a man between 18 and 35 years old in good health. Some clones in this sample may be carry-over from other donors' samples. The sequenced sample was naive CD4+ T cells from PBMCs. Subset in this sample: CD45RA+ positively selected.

DNA of the CDR3: TGTGCCAGCAGTGAAGGGACTAGCCGACCCGGGGAGCTGTTTTTT. Its translation: CASSEGTSRPGELFF. The V and J genes are TRBV2 and TRBJ2-2, with 8 bases that match TRBD2. Germline-derived CDR1 and CDR2 are SNHLY and FYNNEI. Losses at the gene ends were 1 base for V and 6 bases for J; bases not matched to a gene: 4. The CDR3 covers 15 residues.